The clone carrying this T cell receptor (beta chain) was found a few times. No antigen is known for it. Then a second PCR, running about 6 to 12 cycles, was carried out with a sample-barcoded 5' primer and a J-beta primer mix. TCRdb independently ran MiXCR on the 5' RACE reads; one entry per CDR3 protein. The sample yields approximately 730,000 distinct CDR3 sequences, about 55% seen once. The sample is drawn from a study of blood T cells in healthy people across ages. Study-wide results and caveats: A roughly linear age-dependent decrease characterized TCR beta diversity per million T cells.

V trimming: 1 base; J trimming: 1 base; junction bases outside the gene matches: 5. The CDR3 loop spans 15 amino acids. Germline V gene sequence: CDR1 DFQATT, CDR2 SNEGSKA (reference sequence). Sample donors were healthy Caucasian individuals that came from Russia, aged about 6 to 95. No fewer than 6 million PBMCs went into each sample. The extraction recovered at least 5.5 micrograms of total RNA per sample. Specimen: blood. The chain joins TRBV20-1 to TRBJ1-2, with 8 bases fitting TRBD1. The TCR sequence derives from an elderly man in good health. The CDR3 DNA is TGCAGTGCTAGAGGCGGACAGGGTCTTAACTATGGCTACACCTTC. As protein: CSARGGQGLNYGYTF.